These 14 T cell receptor beta chains were sequenced from one sample in a study of cytotoxic CD8 clonotypes in ibrutinib-treated CLL. Sequenced by immunoSEQ multiplex PCR; TCRdb stores in-frame clones only, minus some. The sample consists of tens of thousands of clones, 60% to 80% of them appearing once. This sample comprised PBMCs, obtained after 12 months of ibrutinib treatment. The source is a human donor with chronic lymphocytic leukemia.

This sequence joins TRBV5-1 and TRBJ2-3, with TRBD1 as a possible D gene (6 bases). The CDR3 runs to 19 residues. V lost 4 bases to trimming and J lost 0 bases, with 24 bases between them. CDR1 is SGHRS, CDR2 YFSETQ, per germline. CDR3 bases: TGCGCCAGCAGCCGCTTTGGGGGAATGACAGGAACTAGCACAGATACGCAGTATTTT. Protein product: CASSRFGGMTGTSTDTQYF.

J is TRBJ2-4 and V is TRBV18; TRBD1 might be the D (5 bases). Per germline, CDR1 KGHSH and CDR2 LQKENI. This CDR3 contains 17 residues. V was pared by 0 bases and J by 1 base, with 13 bases between. CDR3 bases: TGTGCCAGCTCACCACCGGTCAGAGACAGCGCCAAAAACATTCAGTACTTC. Amino acids: CASSPPVRDSAKNIQYF.

This sequence joins TRBV2 and TRBJ2-7; possibly TRBD1 or TRBD2 for D (7 bases each). Germline CDR1 SNHLY, CDR2 FYNNEI. Trimming left V 10 bases short and J 0 bases short, with 22 bases between. The CDR3 is made up of 16 amino acids. Here the CDR3 DNA reads TGTGCCACTACACCTGAAGCGGGACAGTTCTCCTACGAGCAGTACTTC. Protein: CATTPEAGQFSYEQYF.

The rearrangement uses TRBV7-8 and TRBJ1-2; 8 bases agree with TRBD1. Germline V gives CDR1 SGHVS, CDR2 FQNEAQ. V shed 2 bases and J 6 bases; nucleotides not matched to a gene: 8. The length of the CDR3 is 15 residues. Written as DNA, the CDR3 is TGTGCCAGCAGCTTAATTCGACAGGGGAGTCATGGCTACACCTTC. Translating gives CASSLIRQGSHGYTF.

The chain is built from TRBV15 and TRBJ2-2; D ambiguous. CDR1 is LNHNV and CDR2 is YYDKDF in the germline V gene (reference sequence). Between the trimmed V and J ends, which lost 3 bases and 7 bases, there was a span of 6 bases. The CDR3 extends over 12 amino acids. The CDR3: CATSRIHGELFF. The CDR3 DNA follows: TGTGCCACCAGCAGGATACACGGGGAGCTGTTTTTT.

The V and J genes are TRBV23-1 and TRBJ1-5; maybe TRBD1 (5 bases). TRBV23-1 is an ORF, and what it does is uncertain. The germline V and J ends were trimmed by 6 bases and 2 bases, with 17 bases remaining between them. CDR3 length: 16 amino acids. The CDR3 loop is CASSPRGGYGNQPQHF. DNA for the CDR3: TGCGCCAGCAGCCCGAGGGGAGGGTACGGCAATCAGCCCCAGCATTTT.

The CDR3 spells CASSTGGDYNEQFF. The CDR3 region has the DNA TGTGCCAGCAGCACAGGCGGAGATTACAATGAGCAGTTCTTC. The chain is built from TRBV6-1 and TRBJ2-1; possibly TRBD1 for D (5 bases). The CDR3 runs 14 residues. Trimming cost V 6 bases and J 4 bases, with 13 bases left between them. CDR1 and CDR2 from the germline V gene are MNHNS and SASEGT.

The chain links TRBV12-2 to TRBJ2-3; the D call TRBD1 from the table was never checked on the DNA. TRBV12-2 is a pseudogene segment. This CDR3 comprises 11 residues. CDR3 sequence: CASRAPDTQYF. CDR3 nucleotide sequence: TGTGCAAGTCGGGCCCCGGATACGCAGTATTTT.

V and J are TRBV30 and TRBJ2-6; D call uncertain. The CDR3 covers 17 residues. With 2 bases removed from V and 3 bases from J, the gap between germline ends came to 17 bases. Germline values: CDR1 GTSNPN, CDR2 SVGIG (reference sequence). The CDR3 reads CAWSTGTIRFGANVLTF. CDR3 in DNA: TGTGCCTGGAGTACTGGCACCATACGTTTTGGGGCCAACGTCCTGACTTTC.

The chain joins TRBV7-2 to TRBJ2-7; TRBD1 aligns across 7 bases. In germline, CDR1 is SGHTA, CDR2 FQGNSA. The V segment lost 5 bases and the J segment 4 bases; nucleotides outside the gene matches: 8. This CDR3 has 14 residues. The CDR3, as DNA: TGTGCCAGCAGCCAGGGACAGTTTCCTTACGAGCAGTACTTC. Translation: CASSQGQFPYEQYF.

The chain joins TRBV27 to TRBJ2-7; 8 nucleotides align to TRBD2. CDR1 is MNHEY, CDR2 SMNVEV, per germline (reference sequence). With 1 base clipped from V and 8 bases from J, the junction kept 4 bases outside the gene matches. The CDR3 sequence is 13 residues long. The CDR3 loop reads CASSLYSGEQQYF. CDR3 DNA sequence: TGTGCCAGCAGTTTATATAGCGGGGAACAGCAGTACTTC.

This clone has only a few counts. This rearrangement joins TRBV10-1 to TRBJ2-5, with 7 bases aligning to TRBD2. J gave up 2 bases and V 0 bases, and 6 bases lay outside the gene matches. Germline V CDR1 and CDR2: WNHNN, SYGVQD (reference sequence). The CDR3 spans 16 residues. The CDR3 sequence: CASSESRRGRQETQYF. The CDR3 region has the DNA TGCGCCAGCAGTGAGTCAAGGCGGGGGAGACAAGAGACCCAGTACTTC.

The chain employs TRBV4-1 and TRBJ2-4, with D possibly TRBD1 on 6 matching bases. Germline V gene lookup returns CDR1 MGHRA and CDR2 YSYEKL. The CDR3 totals 13 residues. The V and J ends lost 0 bases and 7 bases respectively, with 7 bases between them. CDR3 sequence reads: CASSQEGANIQYF. The CDR3 coding sequence is TGCGCCAGCAGCCAAGAGGGGGCCAACATTCAGTACTTC.

The chain combines TRBV9 with TRBJ1-1, with a possible D match to TRBD1 (6 bases). This CDR3 is 16 amino acids long. V was trimmed by 0 bases and J by 1 base, leaving 13 bases between them. CDR1 is SGDLS, CDR2 YYNGEE, per germline. The CDR3, as DNA: TGTGCCAGCAGCGTAGTCGACAGGACCGAGAACACTGAAGCTTTCTTT. It yields the protein CASSVVDRTENTEAFF.